Following are 26 T cell receptor beta chains from one sample sequenced in a study of patients and donors after allogeneic stem cell transplantation. TCRdb re-analysed the RT-PCR reads in MiXCR, keeping a single row per CDR3 protein. The sample carries about 400,000 distinct CDR3 sequences, around 16% recorded once. The sequenced sample consisted of blood, either unsorted or a sorted T cell fraction (not recorded which). These receptors were obtained from a human donor who was either an allogeneic HSCT recipient or a stem cell or donor lymphocyte infusion donor (not recorded which). It is not recorded whose cells these are; they may come from a transplant donor.

J is TRBJ2-3 and V is TRBV11-2, with 12 bases matching TRBD2. There are 18 residues in the CDR3. Trimming at V came to 2 bases and at J to 6 bases, leaving 12 bases not matched to a gene. CDR1 and CDR2 (germline): SGHAT, FQNNGV. The CDR3 DNA follows: TGTGCCAGCAGCTTACGGCCTGCTAGCGGGGGGGCTTGGGATACGCAGTATTTT. Amino acid sequence: CASSLRPASGGAWDTQYF.

This clonotype was counted between two and nine times. V gene TRBV5-1 combines with J gene TRBJ2-1; D unclear. The CDR3 spans 17 residues. Germline V gives CDR1 SGHRS, CDR2 YFSETQ. Trimming cost V 0 bases and J 2 bases, with 15 bases left between them. The CDR3 nucleotides read TGCGCCAGCAGCTTGGGGGGAACGGGCGGCACCTACAATGAGCAGTTCTTC. It codes for CASSLGGTGGTYNEQFF.

This clonotype was counted between two and nine times. The rearrangement links TRBV5-1 to TRBJ2-3; D is perhaps TRBD2 (6 bases). Trimming pared 0 bases from V and 5 bases from J, leaving 10 bases between. The CDR3 has 14 residues. The germline gives CDR1 SGHRS, CDR2 YFSETQ. The CDR3 here is CASSLESSEDTQYF. The CDR3 DNA reads TGCGCCAGCAGCTTGGAGTCTAGCGAAGATACGCAGTATTTT.

This clonotype was counted only a few times. Relative to the germline gene, one junction end is altered; a read error may explain this. V usage is TRBV7-9 and J usage is TRBJ2-2; D gene uncertain. Germline V lookup: CDR1 SEHNR, CDR2 FQNEAQ (reference sequence). CDR3 size: 13 residues. As DNA, the CDR3 is TGTGCCAGCAGCTTTGATGGAACCGCGGAGCTGTTTTTT. Protein: CASSFDGTAELFF.

This clonotype was recorded a few times. The gene calls are TRBV11-2 and TRBJ2-1; 9 bases are shared with TRBD2. This CDR3 contains 13 residues. Germline-derived CDR1 and CDR2 are SGHAT and FQNNGV. Trimming at V came to 4 bases and at J to 8 bases, leaving 3 bases not matched to a gene. The chain's CDR3 is CASSSAGGYEQFF. The CDR3 DNA follows: TGTGCCAGCAGCTCGGCGGGAGGGTATGAGCAGTTCTTC.

This clonotype was seen only a few times. The rearrangement links TRBV6-1 to TRBJ2-7; TRBD2 is a possible D gene (5 bases). Trimming removed 8 bases at V and 5 bases at J, with 19 bases between. Germline-derived CDR1 and CDR2 are MNHNS and SASEGT. This CDR3 spans 14 amino acids. The CDR3 sequence is CASGSGSIIDEQYF. The CDR3, as DNA: TGTGCCAGCGGATCGGGGTCTATCATCGACGAGCAGTACTTC.

This clonotype occurred a few times. The V gene is TRBV12-3 or TRBV12-4, the J gene TRBJ1-1; 7 bases line up with TRBD1. Trimming removed 8 bases from V and 10 bases from J; junction bases left unmatched: 7. The CDR3 spans 11 residues. The CDR3 is CASGRGLGAFF. The CDR3 nucleotides read TGTGCCAGCGGGAGGGGGCTAGGAGCTTTCTTT.

This clonotype has just a few counts. The V call is TRBV12-3 or TRBV12-4, the J call TRBJ2-2, with 10 positions matching TRBD1. The CDR3 covers 16 residues. The junction had 15 bases not matched to a gene; V was cut back by 10 bases and J by 7 bases. The CDR3 sequence: CATIPEGQGLDGELFF. The CDR3 bases are TGTGCCACTATTCCCGAGGGACAGGGGTTGGACGGGGAGCTGTTTTTT.

The genes are TRBV24-1 and TRBJ2-5; 7 bases line up with TRBD1. In germline, CDR1 is KGHDR, CDR2 SFDVKD. The CDR3 is 16 residues long. V was pared by 3 bases and J by 13 bases, with 19 bases of the junction left unmatched. CDR3 nucleotides: TGTGCCACCAGTGATACGGACAGGCTGCCCCAATTGGTTTTGTACTTC. Translated, it gives CATSDTDRLPQLVLYF.

V usage is TRBV4-1 and J usage is TRBJ1-2, with D perhaps TRBD1 (6 bases). Looked up from germline, CDR1 is MGHRA and CDR2 is YSYEKL. This CDR3 has 16 amino acids. V gave up 3 bases and J gave up 4 bases, with 18 bases separating them. The CDR3 protein is CASSQPSNRVGYGYTF. DNA for the CDR3: TGCGCCAGCAGCCAGCCCTCGAACAGGGTTGGCTATGGCTACACCTTC.

V and J are TRBV5-1 and TRBJ2-3, with D possibly matching TRBD2 (6 bases). There are 14 residues in the CDR3. Deletions cut 4 bases from V and 4 bases from J, with 13 bases between. The germline V gene has CDR1 SGHRS and CDR2 YFSETQ. In nucleotides, the CDR3 is TGCGCCAGCAGCCAACGGGACTCCGCAGATACGCAGTATTTT. This sequence encodes CASSQRDSADTQYF.

This clonotype has a count of ten or more. V gene TRBV13 combines with J gene TRBJ2-2; no reliable D call. Germline CDR1 PRHDT, CDR2 FYEKMQ (reference sequence). CDR3 length: 20 residues. V lost 2 bases, J lost 0 bases, and 22 bases lay in between. This chain's CDR3 is CASSLYFVRAVPPNTGELFF. The CDR3 DNA reads TGTGCCAGCAGCTTATATTTCGTGCGTGCGGTGCCTCCGAACACCGGGGAGCTGTTTTTT. The whole variable domain, filled in from reference TRBV13 and TRBJ2-2, reads AAGVIQSPRHLIKEKRETATLKCYPIPRHDTVYWYQQGPGQDPQFLISFYEKMQSDKGSIPDRFSAQQFSDYHSELNMSSLELGDSALYFCASSLYFVRAVPPNTGELFFGEGSRLTVL.

This clonotype was detected only a few times. The CDR3: CSARDYRSIGGELFF. CDR3 in DNA: TGCAGTGCTAGAGACTACCGCAGTATTGGCGGGGAGCTGTTTTTT. This chain joins TRBV20-1 and TRBJ2-2; D is uncertain. From germline, CDR1 is DFQATT and CDR2 SNEGSKA (reference sequence). V lost 0 bases to trimming and J lost 7 bases, with 15 bases between them. The CDR3 extends over 15 amino acids.

This clonotype was observed a few times. The chain joins TRBV6-6 to TRBJ1-1; no definite D call. The germline V and J ends were trimmed by 10 bases and 5 bases, with 17 bases remaining between them. The CDR3 has 13 residues. Germline values: CDR1 MNHNY, CDR2 SVGAGI (reference sequence). CDR3 protein: CATHREGRTEAFF. CDR3 nucleotides: TGTGCCACCCACCGAGAGGGCAGGACTGAAGCTTTCTTT.

This clonotype was detected a few times. The chain joins TRBV2 to TRBJ1-2, with 12 bases that match TRBD1. V dropped 8 bases and J dropped 7; count of bases not matched to a gene: 8. The length of the CDR3 is 14 residues. Per germline, CDR1 SNHLY and CDR2 FYNNEI. The CDR3 is CASGGTGGLPGYTF. CDR3 sequence (DNA): TGTGCCAGCGGAGGGACAGGGGGCCTTCCTGGCTACACCTTC.

The table lists this clonotype with a count of one. The chain is built from TRBV9 and TRBJ2-3; D remains ambiguous. This CDR3 has 14 amino acids. V was cut by 2 bases and J by 2 bases, with 9 bases left in between. Germline V lookup: CDR1 SGDLS, CDR2 YYNGEE. CDR3 nucleotides: TGTGCCAGCAGCGTTTCCCACAACACAGATACGCAGTATTTT. Protein: CASSVSHNTDTQYF.

This clonotype was detected ten times or more. One end of the junction is discordant with germline, which a read error may explain. The chain recombines TRBV5-1 with TRBJ1-1, with no clear D. CDR1 is SGHRS, CDR2 YFSETQ, per germline. The CDR3 loop spans 13 amino acids. As DNA, the CDR3 is TGTGCCAGCAGTTTGGCAGGCGTCACTGAAGCTTTCTTT. Amino acids: CASSLAGVTEAFF.

The chain carries TRBV6-1 and TRBJ1-6; D is possibly TRBD1 (5 bases). Germline V lookup: CDR1 MNHNS, CDR2 SASEGT. Trimming took off 4 bases at V and 10 bases at J, with 8 bases between the two ends. The CDR3 consists of 12 residues. This CDR3 is CASSAGGSPLHF. The DNA of the CDR3 is TGTGCCAGCAGTGCCGGGGGGTCACCCCTCCACTTT.

This clonotype was picked up a small number of times. The genes are TRBV19 and TRBJ2-1; D call uncertain. V shed 7 bases and J shed 9 bases, with 13 bases lying between them. Germline CDR1 is LNHDA and CDR2 is SQIVND (reference sequence). CDR3 length: 12 amino acids. This CDR3 is CASNEAGGEQFF. In DNA form, the CDR3 reads TGTGCCAGTAACGAGGCCGGCGGTGAGCAGTTCTTC.

The rearrangement joins TRBV7-6 to TRBJ2-1; TRBD1 agrees at 7 bases. Germline CDR1 SGHVS, CDR2 FNYEAQ. V gave up 5 bases and J gave up 6 bases; unmatched junction bases: 7. The CDR3 extends over 14 amino acids. Here the CDR3 DNA reads TGTGCCAGCAGCAGGATCACAGGGGTCAATGAGCAGTTCTTC. It translates to CASSRITGVNEQFF. Full variable domain (rest looked up from reference TRBV7-6 and TRBJ2-1): GAGVSQSPRYKVTKRGQDVALRCDPISGHVSLYWYRQALGQGPEFLTYFNYEAQQDKSGLPNDRFSAERPEGSISTLTIQRTEQRDSAMYRCASSRITGVNEQFFGPGTRLTVL.

This clonotype was recorded a few times. The V and J genes are TRBV15 and TRBJ1-3; D unclear. There are 15 residues in the CDR3. Between the trimmed V and J ends, which lost 3 bases and 0 bases, there was a span of 9 bases. In germline, CDR1 is LNHNV, CDR2 YYDKDF (reference sequence). The CDR3 loop reads CATSRGKSSGNTIYF. CDR3 coding DNA: TGTGCCACCAGCAGGGGCAAGAGCTCTGGAAACACCATATATTTT.

The V and J genes are TRBV12-3 or TRBV12-4 and TRBJ2-2; 11 bases map to TRBD2. The CDR3 spans 16 residues. Germline trimming cut 7 bases from V and 3 bases from J; bases unmatched to any gene: 7. For the CDR3, the DNA is TGTGCCAGCATCAATGGGGGACTAGCGGACACCGGGGAGCTGTTTTTT. This codes for CASINGGLADTGELFF.

This clonotype was observed a single time. The J gene is TRBJ2-3, the V gene TRBV4-3; 8 nucleotides line up with TRBD2. This CDR3 region has 16 residues. With 8 bases clipped from V and 2 bases from J, the junction kept 12 bases outside the gene matches. CDR1 LGHNA and CDR2 YSLEER come from the germline V gene. The CDR3 protein is CASQARIAGFTDTQYF. The CDR3 nucleotides read TGCGCCAGCCAAGCCAGGATAGCGGGGTTCACAGATACGCAGTATTTT.

In this sample, this clonotype turned up a few times. This sequence joins TRBV5-1 and TRBJ2-5; a possible D gene is TRBD1 (5 bases). Germline V CDR1 and CDR2: SGHRS, YFSETQ. There are 14 residues in the CDR3. V lost 0 bases and J 4 bases, leaving 10 bases between the germline ends. CDR3 in DNA: TGCGCCAGCAGCTTGGGGGGCGTCGCAGAGACCCAGTACTTC. Translated, it gives CASSLGGVAETQYF.

This clonotype was seen many times. The genes are TRBV29-1 and TRBJ2-1; no clear D. The CDR3 consists of 15 residues. Germline V gene data show CDR1 as SQVTM and CDR2 as ANQGSEA. Trimming cost V 4 bases and J 7 bases, with 20 bases left between them. The CDR3 sequence: CSVVSGRAPTNEQFF. CDR3 bases: TGCAGCGTTGTGTCGGGTCGGGCCCCCACGAATGAGCAGTTCTTC.

This clonotype was seen a few times. This rearrangement joins TRBV5-1 to TRBJ2-1; no firm D call. CDR1 is SGHRS and CDR2 is YFSETQ in the germline V gene. The CDR3 is 14 residues long. V lost 3 bases and J lost 5, with 12 bases in between. The CDR3 DNA sequence: TGCGCCAGCAGCTCCTCAGGCGGAAACAATGAGCAGTTCTTC. Protein: CASSSSGGNNEQFF.